This T cell receptor beta chain comes out of a study of shared clonotypes between healthy human individuals. Study details: CD4 naive cells filled three plates per donor, CD4 memory three, CD8 naive two and CD8 memory one.

Assay: immunoSEQ multiplex PCR; the TCRdb copy retains only in-frame clones and omits some. The sample yields under 130,000 clones, roughly 66% seen once. Study-wide results and limits: The sharing of approximately 4.6% of naive CD4 clonotypes was seen across a few donors.

V was cut by 2 bases and J by 7 bases, with 14 bases left in between. From germline, CDR1 is MNHNY and CDR2 SVGAGI (reference sequence). The CDR3 contains 15 residues. The donors were adults (healthy and HIV-negative) with no recent acute infections or vaccinations. As for this clone: What it binds is unknown.

The clonotype was recovered from a woman in her 30s in good health. The sample comprised memory CD8+ T cells sorted from blood. Subset described: CD45RO+ cells pooled with CCR7-negative TemRA cells. The J gene is TRBJ2-2, the V gene TRBV6-6; the D gene is possibly TRBD2 (6 bases). CDR3 protein: CASSYTGTLGGELFF. Written as DNA, the CDR3 is TGTGCCAGCAGTTACACCGGGACTTTGGGCGGGGAGCTGTTTTTT.